The T cell receptor (beta chain) under discussion was sequenced for a study of blood T cell repertoires in COVID-19 (TCRdb year 2020). The study in broad terms: Samples covering the acute and convalescent phases of COVID-19 were provided by collaborators in the United States, Italy and Spain. The prospective study material was composed of cDNA or gDNA derived from T cells, B-cell-depleted T cells, or PBMCs. Deeply sampled blood TCRbeta repertoires from subjects exposed to, actively infected with, or recovered from COVID-19 were included in the dataset. The repertoires were released in a freely available public database intended as a resource for research on the immune response to SARS-CoV-2. Samples came from the ongoing ImmuneRACE study (first 160 participants) plus 1,254 subjects from 6 global collaborators. The sample metadata nearly always contained a de-identified subject ID, COVID-19 status, age in years and sex. HLA class I and class II types, where available, came from metadata supplied by the sample provider rather than from assay-based typing. What the research found in general, with its limitations: The quantity of clinical and demographic metadata differed by source and by participant and was supplied without curation.

TCRbeta CDR3 regions were amplified from genomic DNA by means of the immunoSEQ Assay, a bias-controlled multiplex PCR. Under the source paper's analysis protocol: Nucleated cell counts per sample were estimated from amplification of reference gene primers within the assay. To quantify the absolute abundance of each unique TCRbeta CDR3 rearrangement, sequence reads were collapsed and filtered. For each sample, productive Simpson clonality was calculated as the square root of Simpson's diversity index across productive rearrangements. TCRdb obtained this table from immuneACCESS and retained in-frame rearrangements with V and J assigned. These tables miss some clones; where compared with another copy, unresolved V genes account for less than half of the shortfall, and the remainder is unexplained. For V, J and clone size, that table is used; D and trimming come from the DNA. This sample is represented by over 200,000 clones; around 82% of them were singletons. The ten largest clones represent roughly 9.4% of the sample.

Per the germline V gene, KGHDR is the CDR1 and SFDVKD is the CDR2. Ends trimmed: V by 2 bases, J by 3 bases; bases unmatched to a gene: 0. The CDR3 has 14 amino acids, counting the end cysteine and phenylalanine. Just CDR3 DNA is preserved here, 42 bases in frame from base 1. Whole blood was collected in K2EDTA tubes by collaborating institutions according to the institutions' own protocols. Collaborator samples were shipped for TCRbeta analysis as frozen whole blood, isolated PBMCs, or DNA extracted from either sample type. Of note for this clone: Its antigen remains undetermined. The input lacks base qualities; no much larger clone sits a single base away. The sample has other DNA sequences that encode this CDR3 too.

The sequence derives from a man aged 35-49 years with active or convalescent COVID-19. The chain was built from TRBV24-1 and TRBJ2-3; 8 central nucleotides agree with TRBD2. The sequencing sample was made of peripheral blood. CDR3 region: CATSDSGGTDTQYF. The DNA sequence reads TGTGCCACCAGTGATTCGGGGGGGACAGATACGCAGTATTTT.